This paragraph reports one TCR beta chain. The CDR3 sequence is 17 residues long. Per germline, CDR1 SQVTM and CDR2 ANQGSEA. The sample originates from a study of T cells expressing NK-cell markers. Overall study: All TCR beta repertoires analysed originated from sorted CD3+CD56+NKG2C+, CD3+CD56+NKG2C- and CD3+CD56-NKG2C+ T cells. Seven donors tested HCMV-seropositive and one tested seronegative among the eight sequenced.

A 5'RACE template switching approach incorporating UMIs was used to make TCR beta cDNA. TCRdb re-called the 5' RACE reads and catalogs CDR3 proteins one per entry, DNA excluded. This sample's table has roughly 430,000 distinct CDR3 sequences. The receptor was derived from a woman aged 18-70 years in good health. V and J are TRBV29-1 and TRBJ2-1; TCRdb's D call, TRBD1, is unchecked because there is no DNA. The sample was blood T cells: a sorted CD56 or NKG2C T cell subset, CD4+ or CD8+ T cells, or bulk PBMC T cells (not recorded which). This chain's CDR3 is CSVEEGVGGVSYNEQFF.